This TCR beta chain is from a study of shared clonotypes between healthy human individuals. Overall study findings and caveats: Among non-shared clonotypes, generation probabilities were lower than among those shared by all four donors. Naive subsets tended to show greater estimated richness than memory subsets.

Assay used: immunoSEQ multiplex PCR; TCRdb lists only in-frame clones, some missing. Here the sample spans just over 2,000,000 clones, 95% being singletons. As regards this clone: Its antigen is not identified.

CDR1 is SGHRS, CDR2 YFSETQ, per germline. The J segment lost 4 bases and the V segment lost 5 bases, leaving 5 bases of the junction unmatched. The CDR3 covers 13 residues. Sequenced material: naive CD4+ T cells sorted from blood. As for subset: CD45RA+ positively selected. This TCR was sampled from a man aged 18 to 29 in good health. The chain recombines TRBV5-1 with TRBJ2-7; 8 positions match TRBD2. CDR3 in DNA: TGCGCCAGCAGGCCCAGCGGGGGATACGAGCAGTACTTC. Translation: CASRPSGGYEQYF.